This TCR beta chain came from a study of identical twins. Overall study findings and caveats: Analyses based on zero insertions could be partly confounded by invariant MAIT and iNKT cells.

CDR1 and CDR2 (germline): MNHNY, SVGAGI (reference sequence). The CDR3 is made up of 12 amino acids. Trimming stripped 6 bases from V and 5 bases from J, with 10 bases between. On this clonotype: Its antigen is not identified.

TCRdb analysed the 5' RACE reads with MiXCR anew, one entry per CDR3 protein. The sample holds approximately 530,000 distinct CDR3 sequences, 20% to 25% seen once. These same records also appear under a second study, on yellow fever vaccine responses in identical twins.

The sequence was obtained from a woman between 18 and 29 years old in good health. The sequenced material came from CD4+ T cells sorted from blood. This chain uses TRBV6-6 with TRBJ1-1; D uncertain. The CDR3 DNA reads as TGTGCCAGCAGAGGTGGGAAGACTGAAGCTTTCTTT. Encoded protein: CASRGGKTEAFF.